This passage covers 27 T cell receptor beta chains from one sample sequenced in a study of blood T cell repertoires in COVID-19. Data came from immunoSEQ multiplex PCR; TCRdb stores just in-frame clones and leaves some out. The sample contains about 220,000 clones, around 82% of which appear only once. The source material was peripheral blood. The source is a woman older than 75 with acute or convalescent COVID-19.

The gene calls are TRBV6-4 and TRBJ1-3, with D possibly TRBD1 on 5 matching bases. The V gene's germline CDR1 is MRHNA and CDR2 SNTAGT. This CDR3 is 19 amino acids long. Trimming removed 4 bases from V and 3 bases from J, with 25 bases in between. The CDR3 sequence is CASSGPLLGRRGGGNTIYF. The CDR3 DNA reads as TGTGCCAGCAGTGGACCCCTATTGGGCAGGAGGGGCGGTGGAAACACCATATATTTT.

The table lists this clone with a count of one. V and J are TRBV29-1 and TRBJ1-2; the match to TRBD1 covers 9 bases. This CDR3 has 16 amino acids. In germline, CDR1 is SQVTM, CDR2 ANQGSEA. V trimming: 6 bases; J trimming: 1 base; junction bases outside the gene matches: 12. The CDR3, as DNA: TGCAGCGTCTCGGCCGTTCCGGGACAGGGTAACTATGGCTACACCTTC. This encodes CSVSAVPGQGNYGYTF.

In its sample, this clone was seen a few times. The chain has TRBV7-9 and TRBJ1-3; 7 nucleotides agree with TRBD1. With V trimmed by 5 bases and J by 1 base, 8 bases remained unmatched. The CDR3 runs 16 residues. CDR1 and CDR2 from the germline V gene are SEHNR and FQNEAQ (reference sequence). As DNA, the CDR3 is TGTGCCAGCAGCGCATCTGACAGGGTTTCTGGAAACACCATATATTTT. Protein product: CASSASDRVSGNTIYF.

The CDR3, as DNA: TGTGCCAGCGGTACGGTTTCCTACGAGCAGTACTTC. Translation: CASGTVSYEQYF. J is TRBJ2-7 and V is TRBV6-6, with D unresolved. CDR3 size: 12 residues. The germline V and J ends were trimmed by 8 bases and 1 base, with 9 bases remaining between them. Germline values: CDR1 MNHNY, CDR2 SVGAGI (reference sequence).

V usage is TRBV12-5 and J usage is TRBJ2-5; 8 nucleotides match TRBD2. Trimming cost V 2 bases and J 6 bases; bases outside gene matches: 8. The CDR3 is 15 residues long. The germline V gene encodes CDR1 LGHNT and CDR2 FRNRAP. The chain's CDR3 is CASGLISGDGKTQYF. The CDR3 DNA follows: TGTGCTAGTGGTTTGATTAGCGGGGATGGGAAGACCCAGTACTTC.

The V gene is TRBV5-1, the J gene TRBJ2-5; 8 bases are shared with TRBD2. This CDR3 comprises 15 residues. Germline V gene sequence: CDR1 SGHRS, CDR2 YFSETQ. The V gene end was trimmed by 0 bases and the J gene end by 2 bases; junction bases not matched to a gene: 3. Here the CDR3 reads CASSLVSGEQETQYF. CDR3 bases: TGCGCCAGCAGCTTGGTTAGCGGGGAACAAGAGACCCAGTACTTC.

V is TRBV6-5 and J is TRBJ2-7; 10 bases are shared with TRBD1. The V gene end was trimmed by 2 bases and the J gene end by 1 base; junction bases not matched to a gene: 2. Germline V gene sequence: CDR1 MNHEY, CDR2 SVGAGI. The CDR3 has 15 residues. The CDR3, as DNA: TGTGCCAGCAGTTACCGGGACAGGGGATCCTACGAGCAGTACTTC. It translates to CASSYRDRGSYEQYF.

The chain employs TRBV30 and TRBJ2-7; 7 bases agree with TRBD1. Germline V lookup: CDR1 GTSNPN, CDR2 SVGIG (reference sequence). CDR3 length: 14 residues. With V trimmed by 4 bases and J by 0 bases, 6 bases remained unmatched. The CDR3: CAWKGDSSSYEQYF. The DNA of the CDR3 is TGTGCCTGGAAAGGGGACAGTAGCTCCTACGAGCAGTACTTC.

DNA of the CDR3: TGTGCCAGCTCACCAACAGTGAGCTCCTATAATTCACCCCTCCACTTT. Its protein product is CASSPTVSSYNSPLHF. V is TRBV18 and J is TRBJ1-6; D call uncertain. Germline-derived CDR1 and CDR2 are KGHSH and LQKENI. The CDR3 extends over 16 amino acids. V gave up 2 bases and J gave up 0 bases, with 8 bases separating them.

V usage is TRBV28 and J usage is TRBJ1-1, with D perhaps TRBD1 (6 bases). Germline loops: CDR1 MDHEN, CDR2 SYDVKM. The CDR3 length is 15 residues. The V and J ends lost 4 bases and 0 bases respectively, with 12 bases between them. CDR3 sequence (DNA): TGTGCCAGCAGTTCCGGAGGGGGGGTGAACACTGAAGCTTTCTTT. Its translation: CASSSGGGVNTEAFF.

This clone has just one count. The chain carries TRBV1 and TRBJ1-2. TRBV1 is a pseudogene locus. CDR3 size: 16 residues. CDR3 loop: CTSSQGAGRRQYGYTF. The CDR3 coding sequence is TGCACCAGCAGCCAAGGAGCGGGACGGCGCCAGTATGGCTACACCTTC.

The chain uses TRBV24-1 and TRBJ2-3; TRBD2 agrees at 14 bases. The ends lost 2 bases at V and 7 bases at J; junction bases unmatched: 7. This CDR3 region has 17 residues. Germline-derived CDR1 and CDR2 are KGHDR and SFDVKD. The CDR3 loop is CATSDWAGTSGSNTQYF. The CDR3, as DNA: TGTGCCACCAGTGATTGGGCCGGGACTAGCGGGAGTAATACGCAGTATTTT.

DNA of the CDR3: TGTGCCACCTCCCGGGGGAACACCGGGGAGCTGTTTTTT. This gives the protein CATSRGNTGELFF. The chain employs TRBV6-5 and TRBJ2-2, with D tentatively TRBD2 (5 bases). This CDR3 has 13 amino acids. Germline assignment: CDR1 MNHEY and CDR2 SVGAGI. V gave up 10 bases and J gave up 1 base, with 10 bases separating them.

The chain links TRBV12-3 or TRBV12-4 to TRBJ2-5; D unclear. The CDR3 is made up of 13 amino acids. V shed 4 bases and J shed 1 base, with 7 bases lying between them. The DNA of the CDR3 is TGTGCCAGCAGTTCCGGGTCCCAAGAGACCCAGTACTTC. The encoded protein is CASSSGSQETQYF.

This sequence joins TRBV5-1 and TRBJ2-3, with D hard to call. Between the trimmed V and J ends, which lost 4 bases and 2 bases, there was a span of 17 bases. CDR1 SGHRS and CDR2 YFSETQ come from the germline V gene. This CDR3 has 16 residues. CDR3 sequence (DNA): TGCGCCAGCAGCCCGCGGCCCCCCGGTGCCACAGATACGCAGTATTTT. Amino acid sequence: CASSPRPPGATDTQYF.

This chain connects TRBV19 to TRBJ1-1; 7 nucleotides line up with TRBD1. The germline CDR1 and CDR2 sequences are LNHDA and SQIVND (reference sequence). The CDR3 runs to 14 residues. The junction had 9 bases not matched to a gene; V was cut back by 6 bases and J by 5 bases. The CDR3 spells CASRTQGQGTEAFF. The CDR3 DNA follows: TGTGCCAGTAGAACACAGGGGCAGGGGACTGAAGCTTTCTTT.

The chain uses TRBV11-1 and TRBJ2-1; TRBD1 is a possible D gene (5 bases). The CDR3 covers 16 residues. Trimming left V 3 bases short and J 9 bases short, with 21 bases between. Germline V gene lookup returns CDR1 SGHAT and CDR2 FQDESV (reference sequence). The DNA of the CDR3 is TGTGCCAGCAGCTTCCACTCGATATCGACAGTGGGTGAGCAGTTCTTC. It is translated as CASSFHSISTVGEQFF.

V usage is TRBV5-1 and J usage is TRBJ1-2; D not certain. Germline assignment: CDR1 SGHRS and CDR2 YFSETQ. With 3 bases removed from V and 3 bases from J, the gap between germline ends came to 12 bases. CDR3 length: 14 residues. CDR3 bases: TGCGCCAGCAGCTCACTTAACAGTGACTATGGCTACACCTTC. Residues: CASSSLNSDYGYTF.

This chain links TRBV7-9 with TRBJ2-2; maybe TRBD2 (5 bases). Germline V CDR1 and CDR2: SEHNR, FQNEAQ (reference sequence). V was trimmed by 5 bases and J by 5 bases, leaving 12 bases between them. CDR3 length equals 14 residues. CDR3 in amino acids: CASSPGIQTGELFF. The CDR3 DNA sequence: TGTGCCAGCAGCCCCGGGATCCAGACCGGGGAGCTGTTTTTT.

The gene calls are TRBV10-3 and TRBJ1-1; 9 bases match TRBD1. V lost 0 bases, J lost 1 base, and 3 bases stayed unmatched. CDR1 is ENHRY and CDR2 is SYGVKD in the germline V gene. The CDR3 length is 16 residues. The CDR3 here is CAISESWTGANTEAFF. The DNA for the CDR3 is TGTGCCATCAGTGAGTCGTGGACAGGGGCGAACACTGAAGCTTTCTTT.

The chain joins TRBV5-4 to TRBJ2-3; D not resolved. V lost 6 bases to trimming and J lost 0 bases, with 8 bases between them. CDR1 SGHNT and CDR2 YYREEE come from the germline V gene (reference sequence). The CDR3 is 13 residues long. The CDR3 DNA follows: TGTGCCAGCAAAACGACTAGCACAGATACGCAGTATTTT. Its protein product is CASKTTSTDTQYF.

V and J are TRBV3-1 (or the pseudogene TRBV3-2) and TRBJ1-2, with TRBD1 matching 9 bases. Germline CDR1 LGHDT, CDR2 YNNKEL (reference sequence). The V segment lost 4 bases and the J segment 8 bases; nucleotides outside the gene matches: 5. This CDR3 has 13 residues. The CDR3 coding sequence is TGTGCCAGCAGCCGGGACAGGGTTCGAGGCTACACCTTC. It translates to CASSRDRVRGYTF.

The V gene is TRBV18, the J gene TRBJ2-7; 7 bases map to TRBD1. The germline V gene has CDR1 KGHSH and CDR2 LQKENI. There are 13 residues in the CDR3. Germline trimming cut 5 bases from V and 2 bases from J; bases unmatched to any gene: 3. CDR3: CASSEGAAYEQYF. The DNA for the CDR3 is TGTGCCAGCTCAGAGGGGGCGGCCTACGAGCAGTACTTC. The full variable domain, in which reference TRBV18 and TRBJ2-7 provide the parts outside the CDR3, is NAGVMQNPRHLVRRRGQEARLRCSPMKGHSHVYWYRQLPEEGLKFMVYLQKENIIDESGMPKERFSAEFPKEGPSILRIQQVVRGDSAAYFCASSEGAAYEQYFGPGTRLTVT.

V gene TRBV7-9 combines with J gene TRBJ1-4; D remains unclear. Trimming stripped 5 bases from V and 0 bases from J, with 19 bases between. Germline-derived CDR1 and CDR2 are SEHNR and FQNEAQ (reference sequence). CDR3 length: 18 residues. The CDR3: CASSPLGLRLTTNEKLFF. The CDR3 DNA reads as TGTGCCAGCAGCCCCCTAGGTCTTAGGCTTACAACTAATGAAAAACTGTTTTTT. Full variable domain (remainder filled in from reference TRBV7-9 and TRBJ1-4): DTGVSQNPRHKITKRGQNVTFRCDPISEHNRLYWYRQTLGQGPEFLTYFQNEAQLEKSRLLSDRFSAERPKGSFSTLEIQRTEQGDSAMYLCASSPLGLRLTTNEKLFFGSGTQLSVL.

The chain employs TRBV6-5 and TRBJ1-1, with 9 nucleotides matching TRBD1. The germline V gene has CDR1 MNHEY and CDR2 SVGAGI. The CDR3 sequence is 15 residues long. Losses at the gene ends were 4 bases for V and 4 bases for J; bases not matched to a gene: 7. CDR3 nucleotides: TGTGCCAGCAGTTCGACAGGGGGTAGCTCCACTGAAGCTTTCTTT. Translated, it gives CASSSTGGSSTEAFF.

Only a few counts were recorded for this clone. The chain employs TRBV19 and TRBJ1-6, with D possibly matching TRBD1 (6 bases). V lost 7 bases to trimming and J lost 4 bases, with 14 bases between them. This CDR3 has 15 amino acids. The V gene's germline CDR1 is LNHDA and CDR2 SQIVND (reference sequence). CDR3 nucleotides: TGTGCCAGTAAGGCAGGGACAAGTTATAATTCACCCCTCCACTTT. Residues: CASKAGTSYNSPLHF.

The J gene is TRBJ1-4, the V gene TRBV19, with 11 bases lining up with TRBD1. Per the germline V gene, CDR1 is LNHDA and CDR2 is SQIVND (reference sequence). The length of the CDR3 is 15 residues. J gave up 2 bases and V 6 bases, and 2 bases lay outside the gene matches. The CDR3 spells CASRRTGGTNEKLFF. The CDR3 DNA reads TGTGCCAGTAGGCGGACAGGGGGCACTAATGAAAAACTGTTTTTT.